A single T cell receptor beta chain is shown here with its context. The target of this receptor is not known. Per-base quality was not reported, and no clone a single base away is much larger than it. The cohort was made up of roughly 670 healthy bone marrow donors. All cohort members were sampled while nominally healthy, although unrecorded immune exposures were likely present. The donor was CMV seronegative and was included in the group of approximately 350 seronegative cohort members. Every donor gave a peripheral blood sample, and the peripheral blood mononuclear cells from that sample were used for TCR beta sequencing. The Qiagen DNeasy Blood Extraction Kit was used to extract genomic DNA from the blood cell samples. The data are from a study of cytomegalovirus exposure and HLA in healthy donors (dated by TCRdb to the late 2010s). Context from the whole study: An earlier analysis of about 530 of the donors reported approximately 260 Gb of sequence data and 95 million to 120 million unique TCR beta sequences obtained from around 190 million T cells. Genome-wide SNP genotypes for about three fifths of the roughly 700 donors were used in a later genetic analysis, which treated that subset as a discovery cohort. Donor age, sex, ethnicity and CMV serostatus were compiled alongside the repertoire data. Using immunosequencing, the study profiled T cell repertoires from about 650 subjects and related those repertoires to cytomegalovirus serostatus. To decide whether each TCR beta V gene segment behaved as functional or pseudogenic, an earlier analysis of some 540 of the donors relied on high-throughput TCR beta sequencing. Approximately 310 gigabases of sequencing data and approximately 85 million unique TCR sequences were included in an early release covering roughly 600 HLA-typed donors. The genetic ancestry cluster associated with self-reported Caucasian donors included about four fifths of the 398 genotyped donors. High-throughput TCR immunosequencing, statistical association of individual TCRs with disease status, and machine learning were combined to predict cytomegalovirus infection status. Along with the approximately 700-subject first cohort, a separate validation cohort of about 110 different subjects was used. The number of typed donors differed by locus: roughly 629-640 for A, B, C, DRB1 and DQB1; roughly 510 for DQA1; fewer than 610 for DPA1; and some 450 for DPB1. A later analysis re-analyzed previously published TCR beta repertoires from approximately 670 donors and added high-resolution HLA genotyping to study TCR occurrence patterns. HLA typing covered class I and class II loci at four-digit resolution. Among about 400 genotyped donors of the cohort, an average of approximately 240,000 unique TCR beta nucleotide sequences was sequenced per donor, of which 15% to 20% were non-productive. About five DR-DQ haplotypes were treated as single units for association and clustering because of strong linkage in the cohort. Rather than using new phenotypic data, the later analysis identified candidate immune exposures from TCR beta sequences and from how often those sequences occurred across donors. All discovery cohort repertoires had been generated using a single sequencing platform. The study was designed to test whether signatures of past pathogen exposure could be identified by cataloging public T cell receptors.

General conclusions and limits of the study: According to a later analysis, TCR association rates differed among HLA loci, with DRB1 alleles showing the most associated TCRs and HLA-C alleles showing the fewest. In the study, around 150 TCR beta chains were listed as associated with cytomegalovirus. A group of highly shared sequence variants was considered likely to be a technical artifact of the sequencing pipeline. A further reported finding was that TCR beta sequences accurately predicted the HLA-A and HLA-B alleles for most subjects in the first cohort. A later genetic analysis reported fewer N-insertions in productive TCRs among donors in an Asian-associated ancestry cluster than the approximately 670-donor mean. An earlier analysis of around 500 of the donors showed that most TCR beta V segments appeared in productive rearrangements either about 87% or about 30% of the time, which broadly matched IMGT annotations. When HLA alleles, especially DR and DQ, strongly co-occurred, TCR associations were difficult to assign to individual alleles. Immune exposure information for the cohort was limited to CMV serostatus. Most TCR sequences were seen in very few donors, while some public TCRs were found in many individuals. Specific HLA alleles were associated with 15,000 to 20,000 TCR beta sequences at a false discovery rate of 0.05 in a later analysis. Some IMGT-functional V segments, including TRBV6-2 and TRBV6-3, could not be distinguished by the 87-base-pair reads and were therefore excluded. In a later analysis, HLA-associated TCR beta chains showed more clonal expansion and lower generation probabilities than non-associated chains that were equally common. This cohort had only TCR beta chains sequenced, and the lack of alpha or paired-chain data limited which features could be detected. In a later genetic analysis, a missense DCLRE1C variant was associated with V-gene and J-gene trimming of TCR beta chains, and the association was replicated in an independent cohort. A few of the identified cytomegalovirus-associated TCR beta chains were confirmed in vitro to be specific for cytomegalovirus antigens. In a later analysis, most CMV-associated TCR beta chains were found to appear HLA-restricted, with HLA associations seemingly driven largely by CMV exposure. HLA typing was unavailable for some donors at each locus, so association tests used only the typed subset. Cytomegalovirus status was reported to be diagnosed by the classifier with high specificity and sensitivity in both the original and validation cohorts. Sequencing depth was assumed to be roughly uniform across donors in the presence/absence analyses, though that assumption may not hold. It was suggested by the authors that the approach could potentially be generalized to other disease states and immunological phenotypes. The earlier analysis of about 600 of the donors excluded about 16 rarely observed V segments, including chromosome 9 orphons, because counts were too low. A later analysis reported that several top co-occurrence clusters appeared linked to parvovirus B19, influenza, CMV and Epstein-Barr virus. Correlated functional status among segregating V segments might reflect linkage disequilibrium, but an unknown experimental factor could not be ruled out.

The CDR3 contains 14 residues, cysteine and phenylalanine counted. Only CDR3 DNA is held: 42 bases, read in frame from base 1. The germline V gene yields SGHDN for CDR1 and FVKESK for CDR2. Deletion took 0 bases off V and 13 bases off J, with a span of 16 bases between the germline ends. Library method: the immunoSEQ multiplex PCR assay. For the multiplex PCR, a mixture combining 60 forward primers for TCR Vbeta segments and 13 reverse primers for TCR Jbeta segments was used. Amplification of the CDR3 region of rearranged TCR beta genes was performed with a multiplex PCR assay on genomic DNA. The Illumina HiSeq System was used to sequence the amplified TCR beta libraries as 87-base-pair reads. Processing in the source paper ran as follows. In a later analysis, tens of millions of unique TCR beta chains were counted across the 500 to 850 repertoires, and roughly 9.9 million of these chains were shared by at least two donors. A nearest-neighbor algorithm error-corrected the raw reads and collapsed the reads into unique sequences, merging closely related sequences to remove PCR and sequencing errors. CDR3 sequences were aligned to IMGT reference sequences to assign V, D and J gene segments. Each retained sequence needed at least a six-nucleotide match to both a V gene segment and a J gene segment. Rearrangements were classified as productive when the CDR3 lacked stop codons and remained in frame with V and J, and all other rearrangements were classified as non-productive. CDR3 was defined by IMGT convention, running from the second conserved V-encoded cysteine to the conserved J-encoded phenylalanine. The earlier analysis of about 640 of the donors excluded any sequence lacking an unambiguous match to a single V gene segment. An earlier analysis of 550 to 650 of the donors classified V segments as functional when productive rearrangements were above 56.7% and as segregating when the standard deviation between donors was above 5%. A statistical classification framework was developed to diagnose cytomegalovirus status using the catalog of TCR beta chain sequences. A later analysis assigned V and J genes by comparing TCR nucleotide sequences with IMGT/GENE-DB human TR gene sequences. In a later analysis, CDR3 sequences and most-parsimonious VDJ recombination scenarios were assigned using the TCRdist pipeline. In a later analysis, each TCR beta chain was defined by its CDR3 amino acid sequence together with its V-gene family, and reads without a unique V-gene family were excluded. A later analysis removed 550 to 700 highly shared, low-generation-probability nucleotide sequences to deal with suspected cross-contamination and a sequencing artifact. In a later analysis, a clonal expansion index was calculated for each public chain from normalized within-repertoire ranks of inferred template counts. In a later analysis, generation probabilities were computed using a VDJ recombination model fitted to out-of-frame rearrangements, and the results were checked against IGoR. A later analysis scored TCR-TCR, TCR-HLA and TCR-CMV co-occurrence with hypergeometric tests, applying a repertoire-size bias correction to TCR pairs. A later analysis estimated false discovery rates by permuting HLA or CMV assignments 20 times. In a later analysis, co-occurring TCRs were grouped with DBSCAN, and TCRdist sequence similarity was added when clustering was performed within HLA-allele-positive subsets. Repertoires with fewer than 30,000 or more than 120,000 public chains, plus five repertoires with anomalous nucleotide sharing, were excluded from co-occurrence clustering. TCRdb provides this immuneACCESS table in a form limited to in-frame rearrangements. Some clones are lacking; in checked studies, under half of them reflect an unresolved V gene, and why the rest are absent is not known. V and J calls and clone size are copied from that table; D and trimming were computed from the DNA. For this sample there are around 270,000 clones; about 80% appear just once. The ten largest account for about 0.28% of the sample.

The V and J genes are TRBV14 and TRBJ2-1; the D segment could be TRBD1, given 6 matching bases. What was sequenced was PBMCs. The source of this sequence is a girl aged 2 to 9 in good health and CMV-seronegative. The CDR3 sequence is CASSQDRGLAVQFF. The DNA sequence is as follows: TGTGCCAGCAGCCAAGATAGGGGGTTGGCGGTCCAGTTCTTC.